This T cell receptor beta chain was observed in a study of cytomegalovirus exposure and HLA in healthy donors. Study-level findings and limits: A list of 150 to 200 TCR beta chains associated with cytomegalovirus was given. Despite most TCR sequences being rare, some public TCRs occurred in many donors. An analysis that came later showed most CMV-associated TCR beta chains appearing HLA-restricted.

The study ran its PCR with 60 Vbeta and 13 Jbeta primers. Assay: immunoSEQ multiplex PCR; the TCRdb copy retains only in-frame clones and omits some. The data contain under 140,000 clones, less than 85% of them singletons. A word on this clone: What it recognizes is unknown.

Germline lookup yields CDR1 PRHDT and CDR2 FYEKMQ (reference sequence). Trimming took 7 bases from V and 3 from J; bases not matched to a gene: 6. The CDR3 loop spans 13 amino acids. The rearrangement links TRBV13 to TRBJ2-7; 7 bases are shared with TRBD2. The TCR originated in a man aged 25-45 years in good health and CMV-seropositive. Source material: PBMCs. CDR3 in DNA: TGTGCCAGCACCTGGGGGGGAGGCTACGAGCAGTACTTC. This translates into CASTWGGGYEQYF.